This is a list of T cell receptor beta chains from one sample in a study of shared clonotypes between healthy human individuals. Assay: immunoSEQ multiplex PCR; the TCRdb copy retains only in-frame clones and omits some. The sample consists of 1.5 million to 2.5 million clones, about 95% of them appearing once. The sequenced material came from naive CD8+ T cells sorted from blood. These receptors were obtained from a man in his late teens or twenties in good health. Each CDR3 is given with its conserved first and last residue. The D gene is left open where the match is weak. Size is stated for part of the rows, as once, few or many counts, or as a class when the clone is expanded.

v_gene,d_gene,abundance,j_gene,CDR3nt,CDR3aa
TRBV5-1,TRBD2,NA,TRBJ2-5,TGCGCCAGCAGCTTCTCTGGACTAGCGTACGAGACCCAGTACTTC,CASSFSGLAYETQYF
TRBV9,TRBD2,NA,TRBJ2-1,TGTGCCAGCAGCCCGGGACTAGCGGGGACCTCCTCCTACAATGAGCAGTTCTTC,CASSPGLAGTSSYNEQFF
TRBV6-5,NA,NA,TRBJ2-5,TGTGCCAGCAGTTACTACGAGGGAGCGGGAGAGACCCAGTACTTC,CASSYYEGAGETQYF
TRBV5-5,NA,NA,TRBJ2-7,TGTGCCAGCAGCTTGGGTCAGGGCGAGGGGTTTTACGAGCAGTACTTC,CASSLGQGEGFYEQYF
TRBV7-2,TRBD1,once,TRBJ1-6,TGTGCCAGCAGCTCGTTGAGGGGACAGGGGGAGGATAATTCACCCCTCCACTTT,CASSSLRGQGEDNSPLHF
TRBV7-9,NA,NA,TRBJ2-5,TGTGCCAGCAGCTTAGAGTCCCCTCGGGGTTGGCGGCACGAAGAGACCCAGTACTTC,CASSLESPRGWRHEETQYF
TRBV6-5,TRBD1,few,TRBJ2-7,TGTGCCAGCAGTTACACCGGGACAGGGGGTTACGAGCAGTACTTC,CASSYTGTGGYEQYF
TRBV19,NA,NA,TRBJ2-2,TGTGCCAGCTGGGACGGAACAGAAACCGGGGAGCTGTTTTTT,CASWDGTETGELFF
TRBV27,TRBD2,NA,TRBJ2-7,TGTGCCAGCAGTTTCCTTAGCGGGAGGGCCGTCCACGAGCAGTACTTC,CASSFLSGRAVHEQYF
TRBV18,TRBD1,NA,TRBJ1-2,TGTGCCAGCTCACCACCCCCTGGGGACAGAGGCTACACCTTC,CASSPPPGDRGYTF
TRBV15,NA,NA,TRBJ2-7,TGTGCCACCAGCAGTCTCGCTTTTTGGGAGCAGTACTTC,CATSSLAFWEQYF
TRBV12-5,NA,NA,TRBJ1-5,TGTGCTAGTGGACTCTTTCAATTCGAGGCGCAGCATTTT,CASGLFQFEAQHF
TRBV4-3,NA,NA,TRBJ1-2,TGCGCCAGCAGCCCCACAAGACTGAGTACGTCGGTTGGCTACACCTTC,CASSPTRLSTSVGYTF
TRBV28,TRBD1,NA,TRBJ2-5,TGTGCCAGCAGGGAGGGACAGGGGATACAAGAGACCCAGTACTTC,CASREGQGIQETQYF